These 17 T cell receptor beta chains share one sample of origin, sequenced in a study of T cells in Graves' hyperthyroidism and ophthalmopathy. TCR beta CDR3 sequences were amplified from RNA transcripts. HTBI primers were used for first-round RT-PCR of the TCR CDR3. Each CDR3 protein is one row after TCRdb ran MiXCR on the multiplex PCR reads. This table has approximately 610,000 distinct CDR3 sequences, roughly a sixth appearing once. Sequencing was done on a sample of blood. These receptors all stem from a woman under 30 with Graves' hyperthyroidism.

This clonotype was picked up a small number of times. V gene TRBV24-1 combines with J gene TRBJ2-5; D remains unclear. The CDR3 covers 11 residues. Germline CDR1 KGHDR, CDR2 SFDVKD. Trimming removed 10 bases from V and 6 bases from J, with 11 bases in between. The chain's CDR3 is CATSNLKTQYF. In nucleotides, the CDR3 is TGTGCCACTAGCAACCTTAAGACCCAGTACTTC.

CDR3 nucleotide sequence: TGTGCTAGTGGTTTGTGGGTCTTGGGGACTAGCGTAGAGACCCAGTACTTC. Protein sequence: CASGLWVLGTSVETQYF. This sequence joins TRBV12-5 and TRBJ2-5; 10 bases are shared with TRBD2. Germline V gene data show CDR1 as LGHNT and CDR2 as FRNRAP. The V segment lost 2 bases and the J segment 4 bases; nucleotides outside the gene matches: 10. CDR3 size: 17 residues.

This clonotype was seen at least ten times. The chain has TRBV28 and TRBJ2-3; D is uncertain. V lost 3 bases to trimming and J lost 2 bases, with 9 bases between them. Per germline, CDR1 MDHEN and CDR2 SYDVKM. The CDR3 runs 14 residues. CDR3 in DNA: TGTGCCAGCAGTTTCCTCACAAACACAGATACGCAGTATTTT. This encodes CASSFLTNTDTQYF. The variable domain in full, completed from reference TRBV28 and TRBJ2-3, reads DVKVTQSSRYLVKRTGEKVFLECVQDMDHENMFWYRQDPGLGLRLIYFSYDVKMKEKGDIPEGYSVSREKKERFSLILESASTNQTSMYLCASSFLTNTDTQYFGPGTRLTVL.

In this sample, this clonotype turned up many times. V usage is TRBV11-3 and J usage is TRBJ2-1, with 12 bases identical to TRBD2. J gave up 5 bases and V 5 bases, and 7 bases lay outside the gene matches. CDR1 SGHNT and CDR2 YENEEA come from the germline V gene. This CDR3 comprises 16 residues. In nucleotides, the CDR3 is TGTGCCAGCAGCCCGGGGACTAGCGGGCCAAACAATGAGCAGTTCTTC. Residues: CASSPGTSGPNNEQFF.

V and J are TRBV7-3 and TRBJ2-1, with 13 bases lining up with TRBD2. The CDR3 covers 21 residues. Germline CDR1 and CDR2: SGHTA and FQGTGA. J was trimmed by 8 bases and V by 2 bases; bases with no gene match: 21. CDR3 loop: CASSLDNWGLAGTASVDEQFF. The CDR3 nucleotides are TGTGCCAGCAGCTTAGACAACTGGGGACTAGCGGGGACCGCTTCTGTCGATGAGCAGTTCTTC.

Here the CDR3 DNA reads TGTGCCAGCAGCTCAACCGGGACTAGCGGGAGCAATGAGCAGTTCTTC. The encoded protein is CASSSTGTSGSNEQFF. The chain recombines TRBV7-9 with TRBJ2-1; 14 bases are a match to TRBD2. V was pared by 4 bases and J by 6 bases, with 5 bases of the junction left unmatched. In germline, CDR1 is SEHNR, CDR2 FQNEAQ (reference sequence). CDR3 length: 16 residues.

This clonotype was counted a few times. The rearrangement joins TRBV12-3 or TRBV12-4 to TRBJ2-3; D call uncertain. The V gene lost 0 bases and the J gene lost 6 bases, with 13 bases spanning the gap. The CDR3 consists of 15 residues. CDR3 bases: TGTGCCAGCAGTTTAGCGTCGGCGCTCACCGATACGCAGTATTTT. This translates into CASSLASALTDTQYF.

There are many counts of this clonotype. The rearrangement links TRBV28 to TRBJ1-3; D gene unclear. This CDR3 has 14 amino acids. CDR1 is MDHEN and CDR2 is SYDVKM in the germline V gene. Trimming pared 0 bases from V and 3 bases from J, leaving 6 bases between. CDR3 amino acids: CASSLWTGGNTIYF. The DNA for the CDR3 is TGTGCCAGCAGTTTATGGACGGGTGGAAACACCATATATTTT.

This clonotype has only a few counts. The chain has TRBV5-1 and TRBJ2-1; D is unresolved. The CDR3 sequence is 15 residues long. Germline V gene lookup returns CDR1 SGHRS and CDR2 YFSETQ. The V end was cut by 5 bases, the J end by 0 bases, with 12 bases between. DNA of the CDR3: TGCGCCAGCAGAATTGGGTCCTCCTCCTACAATGAGCAGTTCTTC. Translated, it gives CASRIGSSSYNEQFF.

This clonotype was found many times. This CDR3 reads CASSWRTSGRPGGETQYF. The DNA for the CDR3 is TGCGCCAGCAGCTGGAGGACTAGCGGGAGGCCAGGGGGAGAGACCCAGTACTTC. The chain combines TRBV5-1 with TRBJ2-5; 14 nucleotides match TRBD2. Germline V gives CDR1 SGHRS, CDR2 YFSETQ. After removal of 3 bases from V and 4 bases from J, the junction contained 11 bases not matched to a gene. This CDR3 comprises 18 residues. Full variable domain (rest looked up from reference TRBV5-1 and TRBJ2-5): KAGVTQTPRYLIKTRGQQVTLSCSPISGHRSVSWYQQTPGQGLQFLFEYFSETQRNKGNFPGRFSGRQFSNSRSEMNVSTLELGDSALYLCASSWRTSGRPGGETQYFGPGTRLLVL.

The V gene is TRBV7-6, the J gene TRBJ2-5, with 9 bases lining up with TRBD2. V shed 2 bases, J shed 5 bases, and the junction held 9 bases outside the gene matches. Germline CDR1 and CDR2: SGHVS and FNYEAQ. The CDR3 is 16 residues long. This chain's CDR3 is CASSLLQRGVGETQYF. The CDR3 DNA sequence: TGTGCCAGCAGCTTATTACAGCGGGGGGTAGGGGAGACCCAGTACTTC.

This clonotype was seen many times. V gene TRBV28 combines with J gene TRBJ2-7; the D gene is possibly TRBD1 (6 bases). The germline V and J ends were trimmed by 7 bases and 3 bases, with 19 bases remaining between them. The CDR3 has 15 residues. Germline CDR1 MDHEN, CDR2 SYDVKM. CDR3 protein: CASTTPRGPHYEQYF. The CDR3 DNA reads TGTGCCAGCACTACCCCCAGGGGACCTCACTACGAGCAGTACTTC.

J is TRBJ2-3 and V is TRBV14; TRBD2 might be the D (6 bases). The CDR3 sequence is 16 residues long. Per the germline V gene, CDR1 is SGHDN and CDR2 is FVKESK. The V end was cut by 0 bases, the J end by 2 bases, with 12 bases between. The CDR3 reads CASSQDRGRHTDTQYF. The CDR3 DNA is TGTGCCAGCAGCCAAGATCGGGGGAGACACACAGATACGCAGTATTTT.

The chain uses TRBV7-2 and TRBJ1-2; 10 nucleotides agree with TRBD1. The germline CDR1 and CDR2 sequences are SGHTA and FQGNSA. V was clipped by 5 bases and J by 2 bases; unmatched bases: 11. CDR3 length: 17 residues. The CDR3 loop is CASSPTDRGRPNYGYTF. In DNA form, the CDR3 reads TGTGCCAGCAGCCCTACGGACAGGGGGAGACCAAACTATGGCTACACCTTC.

The chain combines TRBV11-3 with TRBJ2-7, with 9 bases matching TRBD2. Germline V gene data show CDR1 as SGHNT and CDR2 as YENEEA. V was clipped by 5 bases and J by 5 bases; unmatched bases: 10. The CDR3 sequence is 15 residues long. CDR3 nucleotide sequence: TGTGCCAGCAGCCTGCGGGGGGGCCTTTCGGACGAGCAGTACTTC. Amino acid sequence: CASSLRGGLSDEQYF.

A few counts support this clonotype. The chain has TRBV7-9 and TRBJ2-7; 11 bases align to TRBD1. The ends lost 5 bases at V and 7 bases at J; junction bases unmatched: 13. This CDR3 is 16 amino acids long. Germline CDR1 SEHNR, CDR2 FQNEAQ (reference sequence). The CDR3 bases are TGTGCCAGCAGCCCTTCCCGGACAGGGGGCGCGGAAGAGCAGTACTTC. This gives the protein CASSPSRTGGAEEQYF.

The sample holds a few counts of this clonotype. The chain links TRBV29-1 to TRBJ2-3; 7 bases agree with TRBD2. The CDR3 spans 15 residues. Germline trimming cut 4 bases from V and 3 bases from J; bases unmatched to any gene: 10. Looked up from germline, CDR1 is SQVTM and CDR2 is ANQGSEA. The CDR3 nucleotides read TGCAGCGTTGCCCAGACTAGCCGAGGGACAGATACGCAGTATTTT. Protein sequence: CSVAQTSRGTDTQYF.